This is a list of T cell receptor beta chains from one sample in a study of monozygotic twins with cystic fibrosis. Measured with immunoSEQ multiplex PCR; TCRdb has only the in-frame clones, and not every one. The top ten hold around 0.61% of the sample, which has approximately 17,000 clones, about 96% seen once. Sequencing input: blood. The receptor set was obtained from a girl aged 2 to 10 with cystic fibrosis. CDR3s include the opening cysteine and the closing phenylalanine or tryptophan. D genes are given only for firm matches. Not all rows give a size; the values are once, few, many and, for expanded clones, a class.

once	TRBD1	TRBV27	TRBJ2-1	TGTGCCAGCAGTCAAGGACAGGGTTACAATGAGCAGTTCTTC	CASSQGQGYNEQFF
NA	TRBD2	TRBV13	TRBJ2-5	TGTGCCAGCAGCCTCGGACTAGCGGGGGTGTCAACAGAGACCCAGTACTTC	CASSLGLAGVSTETQYF
NA	NA	TRBV7-9	TRBJ1-1	TGTGCCAGCAGCCCCGGGGGGGCTCAGAACACTGAAGCTTTCTTT	CASSPGGAQNTEAFF
NA	NA	TRBV9	TRBJ2-1	TGTGCCAGCAGCGTAGCAGGGGTCTCCTACAATGAGCAGTTCTTC	CASSVAGVSYNEQFF
NA	TRBD1	TRBV28	TRBJ2-7	TGTGCCAGCAGTTTATCGACAGGGCCCTCCTACGAGCAGTACTTC	CASSLSTGPSYEQYF
NA	NA	TRBV11-3	TRBJ1-6	TGTGCCAGCAGCCCTGCAGTCTATAATTCACCCCTCCACTTT	CASSPAVYNSPLHF
NA	NA	TRBV27	TRBJ2-1	TGTGCCAGCAGTTTAAACCTAGGGAATGAGCAGTTCTTC	CASSLNLGNEQFF
NA	NA	TRBV13	TRBJ1-6	TGTGCCAGCAGCGGTGTGAAACACTCATCACCCCTCCACTTT	CASSGVKHSSPLHF
NA	NA	TRBV6-5	TRBJ2-5	TGTGCCAGCAGTCCACCGGGGGAGACCCAGTACTTC	CASSPPGETQYF
NA	TRBD2	TRBV2	TRBJ2-3	TGTGCCAGCAGTGAACGAGCGGGGGCCCACACAGATACGCAGTATTTT	CASSERAGAHTDTQYF
NA	NA	TRBV6-6	TRBJ1-1	TGTGCCAGCAGCCCTCAGGGCGGGAACACTGAAGCTTTCTTT	CASSPQGGNTEAFF
NA	NA	TRBV6-1	TRBJ2-2	TGTGCCAGCAGTGAACAAGGAGAGAACGGGGAGCTGTTTTTT	CASSEQGENGELFF
NA	NA	TRBV7-9	TRBJ1-1	TGTGCCAGCAGCTTCAGGGGAGATCGGTTTACTGAAGCTTTCTTT	CASSFRGDRFTEAFF
NA	NA	TRBV7-2	TRBJ2-5	TGTGCCAGCAGCGCACCCGGCTCGGTTGAGACCCAGTACTTC	CASSAPGSVETQYF
NA	NA	TRBV29-1	TRBJ1-2	TGCAGCGGCATGACAGTCAACTATGGCTACACCTTC	CSGMTVNYGYTF
NA	TRBD2	TRBV20-1	TRBJ2-1	TGCAGTGCTGTAGCGGGGGGGCAGTTCTTC	CSAVAGGQFF
once	NA	TRBV7-9	TRBJ1-5	TGTGCCAGCAGGGACGGACCGGGCGGTGATGGGCCCCAGCATTTT	CASRDGPGGDGPQHF
NA	TRBD1	TRBV29-1	TRBJ2-5	TGCAGCGTCGAAAGACAGGGGAGGCGAGAGACCCAGTACTTC	CSVERQGRRETQYF
NA	NA	TRBV18	TRBJ1-3	TGTGCCAGCTCACCATGGGGGGACTCTGGAAACACCATATATTTT	CASSPWGDSGNTIYF
NA	TRBD1	TRBV5-6	TRBJ1-2	TGTGCCAGCAGCCCGGGACAGGAGATACACTATGGCTACACCTTC	CASSPGQEIHYGYTF
NA	NA	TRBV27	TRBJ1-2	TGTGCCAGCAGTTTATCACCCCGAGTTGGGGCTAGCTATGGCTACACCTTC	CASSLSPRVGASYGYTF
once	NA	TRBV6-1	TRBJ2-1	TGTGCCAGCAGTGCCAGGGGCCACTACAATGAGCAGTTCTTC	CASSARGHYNEQFF